These T cell receptor beta chains were read from a single sample in a study of identical twins. One entry per CDR3 protein, called by TCRdb with MiXCR from the 5' RACE reads. This table has about 260,000 distinct CDR3 sequences, approximately 7% appearing once. These data were also filed under a second study, of yellow fever vaccine responses in identical twins.

Material for sequencing was memory (CD45RO+) T cells sorted from blood. Receptors were obtained from a woman aged 18-29 years in good health. The CDR3 runs from the conserved cysteine through the conserved F or W. The order of the fields is D gene, V gene, J gene, CDR3 length, clone size, CDR3 DNA, CDR3 protein. A D gene is named only where the DNA matches it firmly. Where a row states a size, it is once, few, many or the class of an expanded clone; other rows omit it.

TRBD1	TRBV9	TRBJ2-2	17	many	TGTGCCAGCAGCGTACCCCGGGACAGGGCCCACACCGGGGAGCTGTTTTTT	CASSVPRDRAHTGELFF
.	TRBV5-8	TRBJ2-1	15	.	TGTGCCAGCAGCCCCGGACGGAAAGGCGACAATGAGCAGTTCTTC	CASSPGRKGDNEQFF
.	TRBV5-1	TRBJ2-1	14	many	TGCGCCAGCAGCTCCTCTAGCTCCTACAATGAGCAGTTCTTC	CASSSSSSYNEQFF
.	TRBV2	TRBJ1-5	13	few	TGTGCCAGCGACATTGACAGCAATCAGCCCCAGCATTTT	CASDIDSNQPQHF
.	TRBV28	TRBJ2-7	12	.	TGTGCCAGCAGTTTCGGGGCGGGCGAGCAGTACTTC	CASSFGAGEQYF
.	TRBV6-1	TRBJ1-1	13	few	TGTGCCAGCAGTGAAGACGAGAGGCCTGAAGCTTTCTTT	CASSEDERPEAFF
.	TRBV6-2/TRBV6-3	TRBJ2-5	14	.	TGTGCCACCTCCACCGGGACCTCGCGCGGGACCCAGTACTTC	CATSTGTSRGTQYF
TRBD2	TRBV2	TRBJ2-2	17	.	TGTGCCTTCTGTTTTCTTGTGGGACTAGCGGCCACCGGGGAGCTGTTTTTT	CAFCFLVGLAATGELFF
TRBD2	TRBV4-2	TRBJ2-1	15	few	TGTGCCAGCAGCCAAGTTGCTAGCGGGGGGAGTGAGCAGTTCTTC	CASSQVASGGSEQFF
.	TRBV29-1	TRBJ2-3	10	few	TGCAGCGTCGGTGGAGATACGCAGTATTTT	CSVGGDTQYF
.	TRBV4-1	TRBJ1-3	13	few	TGCGCCAGCAGCCAAGTAGTGGACGGAGGAATATATTTT	CASSQVVDGGIYF
TRBD1	TRBV12-3/TRBV12-4	TRBJ2-7	13	many	TGTGCCAGCAGTGCGGACAGGAGAGGCGAGCAGTACTTC	CASSADRRGEQYF
.	TRBV9	TRBJ2-1	13	many	TGTGCCAGCAGCGTAGAAGGATACAATGAGCAGTTCTTC	CASSVEGYNEQFF
.	TRBV12-3/TRBV12-4	TRBJ2-1	12	many	TGTGCCAGCAGCCCCGGCCGGAATGAGCAGTTCTTC	CASSPGRNEQFF
TRBD2	TRBV20-1	TRBJ2-5	16	.	TGCAGTGCTAGAGAGGGGACTAGCGGGAGGCGAGAGACCCAGTACTTC	CSAREGTSGRRETQYF
.	TRBV6-2/TRBV6-3	TRBJ1-5	13	few	TGTGCCAGCACTGGGGGTCGCAATCAGCCCCAGCATTTT	CASTGGRNQPQHF
.	TRBV4-2	TRBJ1-1	15	.	TGTGCCAGCAGCCAAGACCAGGTCACGAACACTGAAGCTTTCTTT	CASSQDQVTNTEAFF
TRBD2	TRBV9	TRBJ2-7	16	few	TGTGCCAGCAGCGTAGAGGTGTGGGAGGGTTGGAGCGAGCAGTACTTC	CASSVEVWEGWSEQYF
TRBD2	TRBV2	TRBJ2-1	15	.	TGTGCCAGCAGTGCCGTAGCGGGAGCCTACAATGAGCAGTTCTTC	CASSAVAGAYNEQFF
.	TRBV18	TRBJ1-2	13	once	TGTGCCAGCTCACCACCGCAGCAGTTGGACTACACCTTC	CASSPPQQLDYTF
TRBD2	TRBV27	TRBJ2-5	15	.	TGTGCCAGCAGTTGGGCGGGAGGGCTCCAAGAGACCCAGTACTTC	CASSWAGGLQETQYF
TRBD1	TRBV7-9	TRBJ2-7	14	few	TGTGCCAGCAGCTTGGGACAGGGGGCCCTTCAGCAGTACTTC	CASSLGQGALQQYF
TRBD2	TRBV5-4	TRBJ2-1	16	few	TGTGCCAGCAACGGGGGAGGGGAGACTGTCTACAATGAGCAGTTCTTC	CASNGGGETVYNEQFF
.	TRBV12-3/TRBV12-4	TRBJ2-7	14	.	TGTGCCAGCAGTTCTCGAGGACATAGCTACGAGCAGTACTTC	CASSSRGHSYEQYF
.	TRBV10-1	TRBJ2-5	14	many	TGCGCCAGCAGTGTAGTCCAGACCGGCGGGACCCAGTACTTC	CASSVVQTGGTQYF
.	TRBV18	TRBJ2-1	13	few	TGTGCCAGCTCACCAGGGGTAGGGAATGAGCAGTTCTTC	CASSPGVGNEQFF
.	TRBV5-1	TRBJ2-1	14	many	TGCGCCAGCAGCTGGGGAGGACAGTCCTATGAATCGGCTTTC	CASSWGGQSYESAF
TRBD1	TRBV20-1	TRBJ1-6	13	few	TGCAGTGCTGCGACAGGGGGCAATTCACCCCTCCACTTT	CSAATGGNSPLHF
.	TRBV18	TRBJ1-3	14	many	TGTGCCAGCTCACCCCGCGCGCTGGAGGACACCATATATTTT	CASSPRALEDTIYF
.	TRBV21-1	TRBJ1-3	17	.	TGTGCCAGCAGCCCTTGGCTGACTCGGCCCTCTGGAAACACCATATATTTT	CASSPWLTRPSGNTIYF
.	TRBV7-2	TRBJ1-1	16	.	TGTGCCAGCAGCTTAGTAATAGTAGGTGCGAACACTGAAGCTTTCTTT	CASSLVIVGANTEAFF
.	TRBV28	TRBJ1-3	15	.	TGTGCCAGCAGTTTCGGTCGGTCTTTTGGAAACACCATATATTTT	CASSFGRSFGNTIYF
.	TRBV20-1	TRBJ1-2	13	.	TGCAGTGCTGCCGTGGGCGGTGGCTATGGCTACACCTTC	CSAAVGGGYGYTF
TRBD2	TRBV7-9	TRBJ2-1	13	.	TGTGCCAGCCTGGGGGGGATCCACAATGAGCAGTTCTTC	CASLGGIHNEQFF
TRBD2	TRBV20-1	TRBJ2-7	15	few	TGCAGTGCTAGAGACCAGACTAGCGGGAGAGGCGAGCAGTACTTC	CSARDQTSGRGEQYF
.	TRBV6-1	TRBJ1-6	13	few	TGTGCCAGCAATCGGGACTTCAATTCACCCCTCCACTTT	CASNRDFNSPLHF
TRBD2	TRBV7-9	TRBJ2-5	17	few	TGTGCCAGCAGCACGAATGGACTAGCGGGGAGCCAAGAGACCCAGTACTTC	CASSTNGLAGSQETQYF
TRBD2	TRBV2	TRBJ2-3	15	.	TGTGCCAGCAGAAAAGCGGGAATGTACACAGATACGCAGTATTTT	CASRKAGMYTDTQYF
TRBD1	TRBV20-1	TRBJ1-2	13	few	TGCAGTGCGGCTACAGGGGGCCTGGGTGGCTACACCTTC	CSAATGGLGGYTF